Following are 32 T cell receptor beta chains from one sample sequenced in a study of blood T cell repertoires in COVID-19. Repertoires were generated with immunoSEQ multiplex PCR, while TCRdb's copy carries only in-frame clones and drops some. The sample holds 60,000 to 75,000 clones; 79% are singletons and the top ten take approximately 25%. Sequencing was carried out using peripheral blood. The receptors were gathered from a man aged 55 to 70 with active or convalescent COVID-19.

The chain has TRBV3-1 (or the pseudogene TRBV3-2) and TRBJ1-1; tentatively, D is TRBD1 (6 bases). The V end was cut by 1 base, the J end by 1 base, with 10 bases between. This CDR3 is 15 amino acids long. CDR1 and CDR2 (germline): LGHDT, YNNKEL (reference sequence). The CDR3 bases are TGTGCCAGCAGCCAAGTCGGGGGGGCGAACACTGAAGCTTTCTTT. Its translation: CASSQVGGANTEAFF.

V gene TRBV6-6 combines with J gene TRBJ2-1, with D maybe TRBD1 (6 bases). CDR1 is MNHNY, CDR2 SVGAGI, per germline (reference sequence). The V end lost 6 bases, the J end lost 12 bases, and 18 bases lay between the germline ends. There are 13 residues in the CDR3. The CDR3 bases are TGTGCCAGCAGGATGACAGGCCCCAACGGGCAGTTCTTC. Its protein is CASRMTGPNGQFF.

The chain uses TRBV5-5 and TRBJ2-3; unclear D gene. The CDR3 has 14 amino acids. Trimming took off 0 bases at V and 2 bases at J, with 7 bases between the two ends. CDR1 and CDR2 (germline): SGHKS, YYEKEE (reference sequence). The CDR3 DNA reads as TGTGCCAGCAGCTTGGCTACTAACACAGATACGCAGTATTTT. Translated, it gives CASSLATNTDTQYF.

This clone was seen only once. This CDR3 is CASSEVPGQETQYF. The CDR3 DNA reads as TGCGCCAGCAGCGAAGTTCCAGGGCAAGAGACCCAGTACTTC. This chain connects TRBV4-1 to TRBJ2-5; maybe TRBD1 (5 bases). Germline lookup yields CDR1 MGHRA and CDR2 YSYEKL. This CDR3 has 14 residues. The ends were cut back, 5 bases at V and 2 bases at J, with 12 bases in the middle.

This clone was observed once. V gene TRBV4-2 combines with J gene TRBJ2-5, with D possibly TRBD1 on 6 matching bases. This CDR3 is built from 13 residues. Trimming removed 3 bases at V and 1 base at J, with 6 bases between. Germline V lookup: CDR1 LGHNA, CDR2 YNFKEQ. DNA of the CDR3: TGTGCCAGCAGCCAGGGGGCCCAAGAGACCCAGTACTTC. It encodes CASSQGAQETQYF.

The chain carries TRBV29-1 and TRBJ1-5; D ambiguous. V was trimmed by 4 bases and J by 0 bases, leaving 13 bases between them. CDR1 is SQVTM, CDR2 ANQGSEA, per germline. CDR3 length: 15 amino acids. CDR3 nucleotides: TGCAGCGTTGCGGGTGTCCCGAATAGCAATCAGCCCCAGCATTTT. This translates into CSVAGVPNSNQPQHF.

The chain uses TRBV9 and TRBJ2-2; a possible D gene is TRBD2 (5 bases). The CDR3 contains 13 residues. Germline V gives CDR1 SGDLS, CDR2 YYNGEE. V shed 5 bases and J shed 2 bases, with 7 bases lying between them. The CDR3 nucleotides are TGTGCCAGCAGGGAGGCCAACACCGGGGAGCTGTTTTTT. Protein product: CASREANTGELFF.

The chain uses TRBV7-2 and TRBJ1-6; D possibly corresponds to TRBD1 (6 bases). V was trimmed by 4 bases and J by 8 bases, leaving 9 bases between them. This CDR3 is 13 amino acids long. Per the germline V gene, CDR1 is SGHTA and CDR2 is FQGNSA. CDR3 loop: CASSSRTDSPLHF. The CDR3 DNA reads as TGTGCCAGCAGCTCTCGGACAGATTCACCCCTCCACTTT.

Remarks on this clone: At the DNA level, this CDR3 is encoded by other sequences in the same sample as well. The J gene is TRBJ1-5, the V gene TRBV19; TRBD1 matches at 7 bases. Germline loops: CDR1 LNHDA, CDR2 SQIVND (reference sequence). This CDR3 has 15 residues. V trimming: 4 bases; J trimming: 5 bases; junction bases outside the gene matches: 8. The CDR3 spells CASSRYRGFDQPQHF. DNA of the CDR3: TGTGCCAGTAGTAGGTACAGGGGTTTCGATCAGCCCCAGCATTTT.

This clone was detected once. The chain links TRBV27 to TRBJ1-2; D not resolved. CDR1 is MNHEY and CDR2 is SMNVEV in the germline V gene (reference sequence). CDR3 length equals 14 residues. V was shortened by 6 bases and J by 8 bases, with 19 bases between the two germline ends. CDR3 nucleotide sequence: TGTGCCAGCAGGTCTACGGCAGGTTCAAGGGGCTACACCTTC. Translated, it gives CASRSTAGSRGYTF.

This chain connects TRBV4-3 to TRBJ2-5, with 10 bases fitting TRBD2. The J segment lost 1 base and the V segment lost 4 bases, leaving 3 bases of the junction unmatched. Per germline, CDR1 LGHNA and CDR2 YSLEER. The CDR3 is 15 residues long. The CDR3 here is CASSLSGGSQETQYF. CDR3 nucleotides: TGCGCCAGCAGCCTTAGCGGGGGGTCCCAAGAGACCCAGTACTTC.

The V call is TRBV4-1, the J call TRBJ2-7; D is undetermined. Trimming pared 1 base from V and 4 bases from J, leaving 17 bases between. CDR3 length equals 16 residues. CDR1 is MGHRA, CDR2 YSYEKL, per germline. Here the CDR3 reads CASSQAYSMTAYEQYF. The CDR3 region has the DNA TGCGCCAGCAGCCAAGCTTACAGTATGACCGCGTACGAGCAGTACTTC.

The V call is TRBV28, the J call TRBJ2-1, with TRBD2 matching over 11 bases. From germline, CDR1 is MDHEN and CDR2 SYDVKM. This CDR3 comprises 18 residues. The V gene end was trimmed by 3 bases and the J gene end by 0 bases; junction bases not matched to a gene: 7. CDR3 region: CASSLTGLAVSSYNEQFF. CDR3 nucleotides: TGTGCCAGCAGTTTGACGGGACTAGCGGTAAGCTCCTACAATGAGCAGTTCTTC.

This clone was seen a few times. This chain uses TRBV19 with TRBJ1-4, with 7 bases identical to TRBD1. This CDR3 has 11 amino acids. After removal of 10 bases from V and 17 bases from J, the junction contained 13 bases not matched to a gene. The germline V gene has CDR1 LNHDA and CDR2 SQIVND (reference sequence). The CDR3 bases are TGTGCCACCGCCAACCGGGACAGCGTCTTTTTT. Its protein is CATANRDSVFF.

The rearrangement links TRBV5-6 to TRBJ1-2; 7 bases fit TRBD1. Germline V lookup: CDR1 SGHDT, CDR2 YYEEEE. V lost 3 bases and J lost 4; bases outside the gene matches: 15. The CDR3 spans 17 residues. The CDR3 region is CASSSGDSTGYGYGYTF. The CDR3 DNA sequence: TGTGCCAGCAGCTCGGGAGACTCGACAGGGTACGGCTATGGCTACACCTTC.

The chain has TRBV12-3 or TRBV12-4 and TRBJ2-5; tentatively, D is TRBD2 (6 bases). Trimming shortened V by 6 bases and J by 3 bases, and 11 bases separated the two germline ends. This CDR3 region has 13 residues. This CDR3 reads CASSQRGEETQYF. For the CDR3, the DNA is TGTGCCAGCAGCCAGCGCGGGGAAGAGACCCAGTACTTC.

This chain uses TRBV7-8 with TRBJ2-5, with TRBD2 matching 10 bases. The V and J ends lost 4 bases and 3 bases, in that order; junction bases with no gene match: 5. Germline CDR1 reads SGHVS; CDR2 reads FQNEAQ. The CDR3 length is 15 residues. Written as DNA, the CDR3 is TGTGCCAGCAGCTCGCGACTAGCGGGTAAAGAGACCCAGTACTTC. This sequence encodes CASSSRLAGKETQYF.

This clone showed up just once. The V call is TRBV7-2, the J call TRBJ1-3; 7 nucleotides align to TRBD1. The CDR3 consists of 14 residues. CDR1 and CDR2 (germline): SGHTA, FQGNSA. V dropped 3 bases and J dropped 4; count of bases not matched to a gene: 3. The CDR3 nucleotides read TGTGCCAGCAGCTTGACAGGGCGGGGAAACACCATATATTTT. Translated: CASSLTGRGNTIYF.

The chain recombines TRBV5-1 with TRBJ1-4; TRBD1 matches 9 bases. CDR1 is SGHRS and CDR2 is YFSETQ in the germline V gene. The CDR3 is made up of 15 amino acids. J was trimmed by 6 bases and V by 4 bases; bases with no gene match: 7. The CDR3 sequence: CASSPGTGRDEKLFF. The DNA of the CDR3 is TGCGCCAGCAGCCCGGGGACAGGGAGGGATGAAAAACTGTTTTTT.

This clone appeared once. The chain is built from TRBV28 and TRBJ2-5; 7 nucleotides match TRBD2. From germline, CDR1 is MDHEN and CDR2 SYDVKM. There are 14 residues in the CDR3. V dropped 2 bases and J dropped 2; count of bases not matched to a gene: 2. CDR3 protein: CASSLQGLQETQYF. For the CDR3, the DNA is TGTGCCAGCAGTTTACAGGGACTACAAGAGACCCAGTACTTC.

This chain uses TRBV25-1 with TRBJ1-6; D is undetermined. Trimming removed 3 bases from V and 7 bases from J, with 10 bases in between. The CDR3 runs 14 residues. Germline V gene lookup returns CDR1 MGHDK and CDR2 SYGVNS. The CDR3 loop is CASSEEEQNSPLHF. The CDR3 DNA follows: TGTGCCAGCAGTGAGGAGGAGCAAAATTCACCCCTCCACTTT.

The gene calls are TRBV7-3 and TRBJ2-1; TRBD2 aligns across 16 bases. The germline gives CDR1 SGHTA, CDR2 FQGTGA. This CDR3 comprises 15 residues. V shed 5 bases, J shed 9 bases, and the junction held 4 bases outside the gene matches. CDR3 nucleotides: TGTGCCAGCAGCGGGACTAGCGGGGGGGCCGGTGAGCAGTTCTTC. Residues: CASSGTSGGAGEQFF.

The chain combines TRBV28 with TRBJ2-5, with 7 positions matching TRBD2. This CDR3 region has 15 residues. V was clipped by 6 bases and J by 2 bases; unmatched bases: 9. Germline V gene data show CDR1 as MDHEN and CDR2 as SYDVKM. CDR3 sequence reads: CASRGGLTTQETQYF. DNA for the CDR3: TGTGCCAGCAGGGGAGGGCTGACGACTCAAGAGACCCAGTACTTC.

Notes on this clone: The sample carries other DNA sequences with the same CDR3. J is TRBJ2-2 and V is TRBV9; D is undetermined. Germline V gene sequence: CDR1 SGDLS, CDR2 YYNGEE. The CDR3 extends over 12 amino acids. Trimming removed 4 bases at V and 1 base at J, with 2 bases between. CDR3 in amino acids: CASSQNTGELFF. As DNA, the CDR3 is TGTGCCAGCAGCCAGAACACCGGGGAGCTGTTTTTT.

The V call is TRBV7-2, the J call TRBJ2-7, with 9 bases fitting TRBD1. CDR3 length: 14 residues. Looked up from germline, CDR1 is SGHTA and CDR2 is FQGNSA. The V segment lost 5 bases and the J segment 2 bases; nucleotides outside the gene matches: 4. The CDR3, as DNA: TGTGCCAGCAGCCGGGACAGGGCGGCCTACGAGCAGTACTTC. Amino acids: CASSRDRAAYEQYF.

The chain employs TRBV28 and TRBJ1-2; D not resolved. CDR3 length equals 11 residues. Trimming left V 7 bases short and J 7 bases short, with 10 bases between. Per the germline V gene, CDR1 is MDHEN and CDR2 is SYDVKM. CDR3 nucleotide sequence: TGTGCCAGCACGTGGGCCGGTGGCTACACCTTC. Protein product: CASTWAGGYTF.

The CDR3: CASSVGTSGGRPDTQYF. For the CDR3, the DNA is TGTGCCAGCAGCGTTGGGACTAGCGGGGGTAGACCAGATACGCAGTATTTT. J is TRBJ2-3 and V is TRBV9, with 14 positions matching TRBD2. Per the germline V gene, CDR1 is SGDLS and CDR2 is YYNGEE. J lost 4 bases, V lost 2 bases, and 6 bases had no gene match. This CDR3 comprises 17 residues.

This clone occurred once. This rearrangement joins TRBV18 to TRBJ2-3, with 9 bases that match TRBD1. Germline V gives CDR1 KGHSH, CDR2 LQKENI. With V trimmed by 6 bases and J by 4 bases, 11 bases remained unmatched. The CDR3 runs to 16 residues. The CDR3 DNA reads as TGTGCCAGCTCCCTGGGACAGGGAGGCGTTCCAGATACGCAGTATTTT. Translated, it gives CASSLGQGGVPDTQYF. The full variable domain, rest sourced from reference TRBV18 and TRBJ2-3, is NAGVMQNPRHLVRRRGQEARLRCSPMKGHSHVYWYRQLPEEGLKFMVYLQKENIIDESGMPKERFSAEFPKEGPSILRIQQVVRGDSAAYFCASSLGQGGVPDTQYFGPGTRLTVL.

This clone has only a few counts. The chain couples TRBV27 to TRBJ2-1; 10 positions agree with TRBD1. CDR3 size: 15 residues. With 7 bases clipped from V and 7 bases from J, the junction kept 10 bases outside the gene matches. Per germline, CDR1 MNHEY and CDR2 SMNVEV (reference sequence). CDR3 in DNA: TGTGCCAGCACCCATAAGGGACAGGGGTGGAATGAGCAGTTCTTC. The encoded protein is CASTHKGQGWNEQFF.

This clone was recorded only once. The chain couples TRBV4-3 to TRBJ1-6, with 7 bases identical to TRBD1. The CDR3 contains 19 residues. Germline CDR1 and CDR2: LGHNA and YSLEER. With 0 bases clipped from V and 1 base from J, the junction kept 9 bases outside the gene matches. This chain's CDR3 is CASSQDLQGRGSYNSPLHF. The DNA of the CDR3 is TGCGCCAGCAGCCAAGATCTACAGGGGCGAGGGTCCTATAATTCACCCCTCCACTTT.

This sequence joins TRBV5-1 and TRBJ2-3, with a possible D match to TRBD1 (6 bases). There are 13 residues in the CDR3. V was pared by 7 bases and J by 2 bases, with 11 bases between. The germline V gene encodes CDR1 SGHRS and CDR2 YFSETQ. CDR3 nucleotides: TGCGCCAGCGGACAGCGAACCACAGATACGCAGTATTTT. Protein sequence: CASGQRTTDTQYF.

The gene calls are TRBV10-3 and TRBJ1-5; a possible D gene is TRBD1 (5 bases). Trimming left V 3 bases short and J 6 bases short, with 12 bases between. This CDR3 has 14 residues. Germline CDR1 ENHRY, CDR2 SYGVKD. Written as DNA, the CDR3 is TGTGCCATCAGTGATCAGGGAACGGGTCAGCCCCAGCATTTT. This encodes CAISDQGTGQPQHF.